These 8 T cell receptor beta chains were sequenced from one sample in a study of T cell clonality in common variable immunodeficiency. Libraries were prepared by immunoSEQ multiplex PCR; TCRdb keeps only in-frame clonotypes and omits some of them. This repertoire holds about 43,000 clones, and none appear only once. The sample taken for sequencing was peripheral blood mononuclear cells. The receptor source for this set is a person aged 18 to 70 in good health.

With respect to this clone: The read falls 3 residues short of the CDR3 end, and the missing part is taken from the germline J gene. This chain joins TRBV30 and TRBJ1-2; TRBD1 matches at 7 bases. CDR3 length: 14 residues. CDR1 and CDR2 (germline): GTSNPN, SVGIG (reference sequence). CDR3 bases read: TGTGCCTGGAGCCCGGGACAGAGTACAGATACC. Translating gives CAWSPGQSTDT. The CDR3, in full, reads CAWSPGQSTDTYTF.

Ten or more counts support this clone. The read terminates 3 residues before the CDR3 end, so the remaining end is supplied by the germline J gene. The chain is built from TRBV20-1 and TRBJ2-7; 7 nucleotides agree with TRBD1. CDR3 length: 13 amino acids. Germline lookup yields CDR1 DFQATT and CDR2 SNEGSKA (reference sequence). V was pared by 5 bases and J by 0 bases, with 4 bases of the junction left unmatched. The sequenced CDR3 bases are TGCAGTGCTTACCGGGACAGCTCCTACGAG. Residues: CSAYRDSSYE. From start to end, the CDR3 is CSAYRDSSYEQYF.

This clone was detected many times. The read finishes 3 residues shy of the CDR3 end, and the germline J gene is used to complete it. This chain connects TRBV30 to TRBJ1-2; TRBD1 aligns across 8 bases. Germline values: CDR1 GTSNPN, CDR2 SVGIG (reference sequence). CDR3 length: 15 amino acids. Losses at the gene ends were 0 bases for V and 6 bases for J; bases not matched to a gene: 9. Here the CDR3 reads CAWSVRVRGLDGYTF. CDR3 DNA (partial): TGTGCCTGGAGTGTACGAGTCAGGGGGCTTGATGGC.

This clone was observed many times. The CDR3 extends 3 residues past the end of the read, so its final part is completed from the germline J gene. The gene calls are TRBV7-3 and TRBJ1-2; 8 bases are a match to TRBD1. The CDR3 consists of 15 residues. J gave up 0 bases and V 2 bases, and 2 bases lay outside the gene matches. The germline V gene has CDR1 SGHTA and CDR2 FQGTGA. CDR3 sequence reads: CASSLGTGPNYGYTF. Partial CDR3 DNA: TGTGCCAGCAGCTTAGGGACAGGTCCTAACTATGGC.

The sample holds many counts of this clone. The read ends 3 residues shy of where the CDR3 ends; the end is completed using the germline J gene. V usage is TRBV11-2 and J usage is TRBJ2-7; D possibly corresponds to TRBD1 (5 bases). From germline, CDR1 is SGHAT and CDR2 FQNNGV. The V gene lost 1 base and the J gene lost 5 bases, with 15 bases spanning the gap. The CDR3 runs 15 residues. CDR3 DNA, as far as it was read: TGTGCCAGCAGCTTAGGAGGAAACACAGGCCACGAG. It specifies CASSLGGNTGHE. The complete CDR3 protein is CASSLGGNTGHEQYF.

This clone was counted only a few times. An end of the junction does not agree with germline; a read error may underlie this. Sequencing ends 3 residues short of the CDR3 end; the germline J gene provides the rest. The chain carries TRBV19 and TRBJ1-1; D possibly corresponds to TRBD1 (6 bases). Germline V CDR1 and CDR2: LNHDA, SQIVND (reference sequence). CDR3 size: 15 residues. The sequenced part of the CDR3 DNA is TGTGCCAGTAGTATAGAGAACAGGGTGAACATTGAA. It codes for CASSIENRVNIE. The full CDR3 reads CASSIENRVNIEAFF.

The sample holds many counts of this clone. The read finishes 3 residues shy of the CDR3 end, and the germline J gene is used to complete it. This chain joins TRBV19 and TRBJ2-1; TRBD2 agrees at 11 bases. Germline values: CDR1 LNHDA, CDR2 SQIVND (reference sequence). CDR3 length: 17 residues. The ends lost 3 bases at V and 3 bases at J; junction bases unmatched: 7. The CDR3 protein is CASSIVSGLADYNEQFF. The part of the CDR3 DNA that was read is TGTGCCAGTAGTATTGTGTCGGGACTAGCGGACTACAATGAG.

This clone was observed many times. The read falls 3 residues short of the CDR3 end, and the missing part is taken from the germline J gene. The chain uses TRBV5-1 and TRBJ1-1; tentative D call: TRBD1 (6 bases). The CDR3 is made up of 14 amino acids. Looked up from germline, CDR1 is SGHRS and CDR2 is YFSETQ. Between the trimmed V and J ends, which lost 2 bases and 1 base, there was a span of 9 bases. The covered CDR3 bases are TGCGCCAGCAGCTTACGGGACAAGAACACTGAA. Its translation: CASSLRDKNTE. From start to end, the CDR3 is CASSLRDKNTEAFF.